This TCR beta chain stems from a study of early T cells in non-severe SARS-CoV-2 infection. Overall study context: RNA in bulk from unsorted whole blood was sequenced, and chains were unpaired. Study results and caveats: Anti-spike CD8 responses were favored by VDJdb matching, which missed private and CD4 specificities.

This clonotype showed up many times. Its antigen is as yet unknown. TCRdb called the 5' RACE reads again in MiXCR, with one record for every CDR3 protein. This sample has around 40,000 distinct CDR3 sequences, with approximately 6.1% found just once. The V gene end was trimmed by 5 bases and the J gene end by 6 bases; junction bases not matched to a gene: 5. The CDR3 loop spans 15 amino acids. The germline gives CDR1 MNHEY, CDR2 SMNVEV (reference sequence). V gene TRBV27 combines with J gene TRBJ1-6; TRBD1 matches 9 bases. Sequencing input: whole blood. The clonotype was recovered from an adult who was a healthcare worker with PCR-confirmed SARS-CoV-2 infection or an uninfected control (not recorded which). The CDR3 DNA reads TGTGCCAGCAGTCCGGGACAGGGTGGTAATTCACCCCTCCACTTT. As protein: CASSPGQGGNSPLHF.